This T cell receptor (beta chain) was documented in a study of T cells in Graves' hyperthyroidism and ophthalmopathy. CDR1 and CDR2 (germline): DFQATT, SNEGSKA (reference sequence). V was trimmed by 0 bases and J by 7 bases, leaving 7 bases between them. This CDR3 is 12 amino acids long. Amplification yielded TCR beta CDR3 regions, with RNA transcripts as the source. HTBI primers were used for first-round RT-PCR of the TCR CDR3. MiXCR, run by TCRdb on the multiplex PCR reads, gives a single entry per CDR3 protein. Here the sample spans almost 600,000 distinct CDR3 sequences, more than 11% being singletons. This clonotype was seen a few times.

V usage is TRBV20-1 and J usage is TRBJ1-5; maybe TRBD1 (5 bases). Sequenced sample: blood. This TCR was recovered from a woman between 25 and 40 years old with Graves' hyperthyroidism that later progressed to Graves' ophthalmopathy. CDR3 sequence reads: CSAREGPQPQHF. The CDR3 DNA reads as TGCAGTGCTAGAGAGGGGCCCCAGCCCCAGCATTTT.